This TCR beta chain was captured in a study of blood T cell repertoires in COVID-19. Study overall: The study drew acute and convalescent COVID-19 samples from the United States, Italy and Spain. Sources were T cells, B-cell-depleted T cells, or PBMCs; the material itself was cDNA or gDNA.

V was cut by 2 bases and J by 4 bases, with 13 bases left in between. This CDR3 has 14 residues. The germline V gene encodes CDR1 SGHDT and CDR2 YYEEEE. In the authors' workflow: How many nucleated cells were present was estimated from reference gene primer amplification. Data came from immunoSEQ multiplex PCR; TCRdb stores just in-frame clones and leaves some out. The DNA was the basis for D and trimming; V, J and clone size are from that table. The data hold under 200,000 clones, with 65% to 80% observed a single time. The TCR was taken from a man aged 55 to 70 with acute or convalescent COVID-19. This chain links TRBV5-6 with TRBJ2-7; possible D gene TRBD1, 5 bases. Sequencing was done on a sample of peripheral blood. The CDR3: CASSFDSPGYEQYF. CDR3 sequence (DNA): TGTGCCAGCAGCTTTGACAGCCCAGGGTACGAGCAGTACTTC.